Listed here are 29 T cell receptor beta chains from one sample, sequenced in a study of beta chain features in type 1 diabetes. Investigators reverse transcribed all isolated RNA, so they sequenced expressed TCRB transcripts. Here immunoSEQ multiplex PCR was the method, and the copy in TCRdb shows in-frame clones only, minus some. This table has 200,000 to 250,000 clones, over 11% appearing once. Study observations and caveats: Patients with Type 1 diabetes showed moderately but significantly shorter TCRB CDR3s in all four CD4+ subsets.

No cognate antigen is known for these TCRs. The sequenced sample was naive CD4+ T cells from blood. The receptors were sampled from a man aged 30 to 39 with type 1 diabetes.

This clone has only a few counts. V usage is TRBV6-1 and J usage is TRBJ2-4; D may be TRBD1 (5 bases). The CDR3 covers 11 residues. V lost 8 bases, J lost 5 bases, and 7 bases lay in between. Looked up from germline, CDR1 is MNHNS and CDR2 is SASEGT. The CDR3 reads CASSRENIQYF. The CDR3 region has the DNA TGTGCCAGCTCCAGGGAAAACATTCAGTACTTC.

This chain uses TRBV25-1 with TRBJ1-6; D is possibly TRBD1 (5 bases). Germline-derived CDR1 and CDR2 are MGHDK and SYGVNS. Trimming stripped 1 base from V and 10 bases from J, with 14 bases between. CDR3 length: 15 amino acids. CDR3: CASSESRGLTSPLHF. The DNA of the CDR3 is TGTGCCAGCAGTGAATCTAGGGGACTGACCTCACCCCTCCACTTT.

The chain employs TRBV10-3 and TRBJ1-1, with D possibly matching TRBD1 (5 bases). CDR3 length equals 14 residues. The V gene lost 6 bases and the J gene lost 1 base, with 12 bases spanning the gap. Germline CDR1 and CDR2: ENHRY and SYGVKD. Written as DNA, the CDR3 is TGTGCCATCAGCTCAGGGCGCCAGAACACTGAAGCTTTCTTT. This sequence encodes CAISSGRQNTEAFF.

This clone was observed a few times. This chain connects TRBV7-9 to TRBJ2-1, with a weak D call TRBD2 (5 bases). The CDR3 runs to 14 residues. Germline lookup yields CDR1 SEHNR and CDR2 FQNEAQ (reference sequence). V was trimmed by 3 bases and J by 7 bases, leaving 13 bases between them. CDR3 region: CASSFGGTGNEQFF. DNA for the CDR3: TGTGCCAGCAGCTTTGGTGGAACGGGAAATGAGCAGTTCTTC.

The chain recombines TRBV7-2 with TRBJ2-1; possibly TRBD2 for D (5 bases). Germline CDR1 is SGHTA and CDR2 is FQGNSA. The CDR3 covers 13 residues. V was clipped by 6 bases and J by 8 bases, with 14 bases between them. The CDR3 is CASRRGLKDEQFF. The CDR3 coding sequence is TGTGCCAGCAGAAGAGGGTTGAAGGATGAGCAGTTCTTC.

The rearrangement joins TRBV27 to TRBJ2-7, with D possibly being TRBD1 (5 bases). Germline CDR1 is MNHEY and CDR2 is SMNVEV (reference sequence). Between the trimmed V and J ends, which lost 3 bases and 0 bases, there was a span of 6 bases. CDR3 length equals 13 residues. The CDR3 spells CASSLTDSYEQYF. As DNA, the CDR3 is TGTGCCAGCAGTTTGACAGACTCCTACGAGCAGTACTTC.

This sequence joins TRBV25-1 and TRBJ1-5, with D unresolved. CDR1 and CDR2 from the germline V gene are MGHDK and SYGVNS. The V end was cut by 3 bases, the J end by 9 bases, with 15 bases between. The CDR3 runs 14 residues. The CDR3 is CASSDPGSVRPQHF. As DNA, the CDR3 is TGTGCCAGCAGTGATCCGGGGTCGGTGCGGCCCCAGCATTTT.

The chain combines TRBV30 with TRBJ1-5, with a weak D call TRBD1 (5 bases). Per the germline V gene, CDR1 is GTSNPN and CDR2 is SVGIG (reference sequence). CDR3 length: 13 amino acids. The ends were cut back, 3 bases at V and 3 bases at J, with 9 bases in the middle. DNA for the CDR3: TGTGCCTGGAGGAAACAGGCCAATCAGCCCCAGCATTTT. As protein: CAWRKQANQPQHF.

For the CDR3, the DNA is TGTGCCTGGAGCGCCGGAAGGGGGTTAGATCAGCCCCAGCATTTT. This sequence encodes CAWSAGRGLDQPQHF. The rearrangement joins TRBV30 to TRBJ1-5, with TRBD1 as a possible D gene (6 bases). Germline CDR1 and CDR2: GTSNPN and SVGIG (reference sequence). V was clipped by 3 bases and J by 5 bases, with 17 bases between them. The CDR3 totals 15 residues. Drawing the rest from reference TRBV30 and TRBJ1-5, the complete variable domain is SQTIHQWPATLVQPVGSPLSLECTVEGTSNPNLYWYRQAAGRGLQLLFYSVGIGQISSEVPQNLSASRPQDRQFILSSKKLLLSDSGFYLCAWSAGRGLDQPQHFGDGTRLSIL.

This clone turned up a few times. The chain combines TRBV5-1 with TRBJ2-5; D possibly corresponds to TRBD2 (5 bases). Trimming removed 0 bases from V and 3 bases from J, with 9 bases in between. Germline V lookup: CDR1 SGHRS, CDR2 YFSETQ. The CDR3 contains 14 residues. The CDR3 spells CASSLAGLKETQYF. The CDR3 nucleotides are TGCGCCAGCAGCTTGGCAGGACTTAAAGAGACCCAGTACTTC.

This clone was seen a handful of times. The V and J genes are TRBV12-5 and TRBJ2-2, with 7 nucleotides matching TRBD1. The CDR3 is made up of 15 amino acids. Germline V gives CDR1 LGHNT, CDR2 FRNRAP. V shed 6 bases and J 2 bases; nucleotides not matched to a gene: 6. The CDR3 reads CASGATGRNTGELFF. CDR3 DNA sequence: TGTGCTAGTGGGGCGACAGGGCGCAACACCGGGGAGCTGTTTTTT. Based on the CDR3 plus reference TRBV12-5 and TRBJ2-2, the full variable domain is DARVTQTPRHKVTEMGQEVTMRCQPILGHNTVFWYRQTMMQGLELLAYFRNRAPLDDSGMPKDRFSAEMPDATLATLKIQPSEPRDSAVYFCASGATGRNTGELFFGEGSRLTVL.

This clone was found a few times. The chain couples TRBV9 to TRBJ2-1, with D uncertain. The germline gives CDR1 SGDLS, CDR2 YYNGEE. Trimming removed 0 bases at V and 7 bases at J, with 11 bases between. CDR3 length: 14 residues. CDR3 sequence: CASSVGLGANEQFF. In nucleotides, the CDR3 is TGTGCCAGCAGCGTAGGGCTAGGAGCAAATGAGCAGTTCTTC.

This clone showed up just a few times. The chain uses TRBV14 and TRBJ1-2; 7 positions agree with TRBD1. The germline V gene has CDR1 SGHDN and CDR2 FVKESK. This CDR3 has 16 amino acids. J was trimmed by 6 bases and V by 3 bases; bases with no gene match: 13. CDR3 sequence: CASSHHPGQSFDGYTF. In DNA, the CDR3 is TGTGCCAGCAGCCACCACCCGGGACAGTCCTTTGATGGCTACACCTTC.

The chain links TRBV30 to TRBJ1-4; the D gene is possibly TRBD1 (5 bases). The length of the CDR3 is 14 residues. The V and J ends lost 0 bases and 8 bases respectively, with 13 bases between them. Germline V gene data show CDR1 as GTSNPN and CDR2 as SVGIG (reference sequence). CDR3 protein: CAWSVGQGEEKLFF. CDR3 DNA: TGTGCCTGGAGTGTAGGTCAGGGTGAGGAAAAACTGTTTTTT.

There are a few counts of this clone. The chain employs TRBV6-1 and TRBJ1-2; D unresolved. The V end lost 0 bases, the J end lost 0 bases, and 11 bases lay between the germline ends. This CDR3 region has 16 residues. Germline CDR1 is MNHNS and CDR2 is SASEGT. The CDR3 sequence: CASSEARGNPNYGYTF. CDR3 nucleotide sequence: TGTGCCAGCAGTGAAGCGCGAGGGAATCCTAACTATGGCTACACCTTC.

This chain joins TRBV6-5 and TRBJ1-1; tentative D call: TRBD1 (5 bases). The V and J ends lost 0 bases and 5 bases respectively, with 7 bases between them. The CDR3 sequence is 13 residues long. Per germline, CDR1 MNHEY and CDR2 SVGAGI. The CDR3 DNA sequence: TGTGCCAGCAGTTACTCCAGGGATACTGAAGCTTTCTTT. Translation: CASSYSRDTEAFF.

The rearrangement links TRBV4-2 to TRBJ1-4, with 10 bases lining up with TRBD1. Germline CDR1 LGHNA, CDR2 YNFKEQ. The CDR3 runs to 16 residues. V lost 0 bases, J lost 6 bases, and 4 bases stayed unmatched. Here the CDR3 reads CASSQEPGQGDEKLFF. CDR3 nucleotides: TGTGCCAGCAGCCAAGAACCTGGACAGGGGGATGAAAAACTGTTTTTT.

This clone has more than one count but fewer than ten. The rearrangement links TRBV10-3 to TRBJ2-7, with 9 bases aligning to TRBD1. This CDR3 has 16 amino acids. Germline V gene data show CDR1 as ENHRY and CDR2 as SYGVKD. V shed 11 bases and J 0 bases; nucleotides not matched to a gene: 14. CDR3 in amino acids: CAASSTGQGNSYEQYF. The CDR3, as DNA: TGTGCCGCCTCCTCGACGGGACAGGGAAACTCCTACGAGCAGTACTTC.

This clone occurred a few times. The CDR3, as DNA: TGTGCCAGCAGTGTACAGGGGGCCGGGAACACTGAAGCTTTCTTT. Protein sequence: CASSVQGAGNTEAFF. The rearrangement joins TRBV6-1 to TRBJ1-1; 9 bases fit TRBD1. The V segment lost 4 bases and the J segment 1 base; nucleotides outside the gene matches: 4. The CDR3 has 15 residues. Germline V gene lookup returns CDR1 MNHNS and CDR2 SASEGT.

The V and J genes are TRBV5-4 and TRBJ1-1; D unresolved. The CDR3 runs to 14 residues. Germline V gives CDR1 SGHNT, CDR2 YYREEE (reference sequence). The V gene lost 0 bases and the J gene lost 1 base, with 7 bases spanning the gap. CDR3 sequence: CASSLAWRNTEAFF. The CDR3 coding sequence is TGTGCCAGCAGCTTGGCCTGGAGGAACACTGAAGCTTTCTTT.

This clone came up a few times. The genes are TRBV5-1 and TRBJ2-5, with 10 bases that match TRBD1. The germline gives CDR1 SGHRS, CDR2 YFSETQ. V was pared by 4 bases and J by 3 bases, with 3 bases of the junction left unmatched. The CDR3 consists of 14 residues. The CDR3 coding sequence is TGCGCCAGCAGCCCCGGGACAGGGGAAGAGACCCAGTACTTC. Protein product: CASSPGTGEETQYF.

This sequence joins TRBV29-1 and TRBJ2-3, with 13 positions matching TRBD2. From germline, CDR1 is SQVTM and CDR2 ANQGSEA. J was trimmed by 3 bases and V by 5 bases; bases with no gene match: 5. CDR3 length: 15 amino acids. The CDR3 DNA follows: TGCAGCGTTTTACTAGCGGGGGGGCGTACAGATACGCAGTATTTT. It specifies CSVLLAGGRTDTQYF.

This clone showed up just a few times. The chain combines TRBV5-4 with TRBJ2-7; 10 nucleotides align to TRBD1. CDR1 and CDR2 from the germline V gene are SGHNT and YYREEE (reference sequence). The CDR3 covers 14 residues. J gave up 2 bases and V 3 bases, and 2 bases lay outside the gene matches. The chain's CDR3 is CASSSGTGAYEQYF. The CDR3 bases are TGTGCCAGCAGCTCCGGGACAGGGGCCTACGAGCAGTACTTC.

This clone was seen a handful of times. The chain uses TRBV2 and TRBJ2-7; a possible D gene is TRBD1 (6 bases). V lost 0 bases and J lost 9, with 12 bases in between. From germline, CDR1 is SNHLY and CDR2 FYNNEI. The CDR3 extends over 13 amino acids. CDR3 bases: TGTGCCAGCAGTGAAGCACCTCAACAGGGGCAGTACTTC. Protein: CASSEAPQQGQYF. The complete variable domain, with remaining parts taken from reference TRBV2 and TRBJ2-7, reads EPEVTQTPSHQVTQMGQEVILRCVPISNHLYFYWYRQILGQKVEFLVSFYNNEISEKSEIFDDQFSVERPDGSNFTLKIRSTKLEDSAMYFCASSEAPQQGQYFGPGTRLTVT.

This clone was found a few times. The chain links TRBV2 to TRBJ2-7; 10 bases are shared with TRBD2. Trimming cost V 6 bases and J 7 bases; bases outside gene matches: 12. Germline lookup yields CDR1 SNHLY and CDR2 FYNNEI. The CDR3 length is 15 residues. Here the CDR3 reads CASSQEAGGPNEQYF. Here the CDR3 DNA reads TGTGCCAGCAGCCAAGAAGCGGGAGGGCCGAATGAGCAGTACTTC.

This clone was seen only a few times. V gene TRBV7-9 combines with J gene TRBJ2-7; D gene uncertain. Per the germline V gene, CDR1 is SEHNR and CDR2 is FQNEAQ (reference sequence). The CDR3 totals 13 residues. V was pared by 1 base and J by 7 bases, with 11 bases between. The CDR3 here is CASSLGATEEQYF. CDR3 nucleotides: TGTGCCAGCAGCTTAGGGGCTACTGAAGAGCAGTACTTC.

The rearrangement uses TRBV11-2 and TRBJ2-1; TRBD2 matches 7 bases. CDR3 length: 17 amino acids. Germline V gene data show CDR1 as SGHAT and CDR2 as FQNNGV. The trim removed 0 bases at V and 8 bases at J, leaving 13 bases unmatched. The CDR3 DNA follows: TGTGCCAGCAGCTTAGAAGTGGGAGGGCGTGTAGCGGATGAGCAGTTCTTC. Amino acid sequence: CASSLEVGGRVADEQFF.

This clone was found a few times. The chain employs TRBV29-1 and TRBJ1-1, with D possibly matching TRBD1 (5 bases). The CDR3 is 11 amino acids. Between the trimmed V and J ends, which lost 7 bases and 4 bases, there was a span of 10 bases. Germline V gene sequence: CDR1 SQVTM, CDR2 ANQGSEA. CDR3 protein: CSGRGGTEAFF. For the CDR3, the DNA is TGCAGCGGGCGGGGGGGCACTGAAGCTTTCTTT.

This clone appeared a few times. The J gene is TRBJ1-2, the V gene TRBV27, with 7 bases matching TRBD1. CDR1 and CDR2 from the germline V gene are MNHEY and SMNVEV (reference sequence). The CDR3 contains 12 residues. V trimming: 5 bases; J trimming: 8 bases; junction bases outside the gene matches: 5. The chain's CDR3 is CASSPDREGYTF. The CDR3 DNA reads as TGTGCCAGCAGTCCCGACAGGGAGGGCTACACCTTC.